This TCR beta chain is drawn from a study of blood T cell repertoires in COVID-19. CDR3 length: 17 residues. Looked up from germline, CDR1 is LGHNA and CDR2 is YSLEER. V gave up 3 bases and J gave up 0 bases, with 12 bases separating them. The method was immunoSEQ multiplex PCR; TCRdb's version includes in-frame clones alone and lacks a portion of them. The sample yields approximately 88,000 clones, 70% to 80% seen once. This clone has just a few counts. The material sequenced was peripheral blood. V usage is TRBV4-3 and J usage is TRBJ2-6; tentative D call: TRBD1 (5 bases). This TCR was recovered from a human donor in a cohort sampled during active COVID-19. In nucleotides, the CDR3 is TGCGCCAGCAGCCAGGGGCAGTCTATCTCTGGGGCCAACGTCCTGACTTTC. Translated: CASSQGQSISGANVLTF.